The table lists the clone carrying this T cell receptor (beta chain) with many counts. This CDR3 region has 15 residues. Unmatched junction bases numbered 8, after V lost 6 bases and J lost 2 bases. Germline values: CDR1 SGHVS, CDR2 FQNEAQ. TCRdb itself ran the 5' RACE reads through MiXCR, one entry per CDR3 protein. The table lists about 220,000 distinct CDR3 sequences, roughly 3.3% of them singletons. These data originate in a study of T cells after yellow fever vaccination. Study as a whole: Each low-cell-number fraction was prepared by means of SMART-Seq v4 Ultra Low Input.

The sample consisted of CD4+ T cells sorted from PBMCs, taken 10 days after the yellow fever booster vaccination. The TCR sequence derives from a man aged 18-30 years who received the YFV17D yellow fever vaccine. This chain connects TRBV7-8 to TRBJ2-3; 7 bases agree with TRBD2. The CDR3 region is CASSLTGGPTDTQYF. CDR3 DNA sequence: TGTGCCAGCAGTCTGACGGGGGGACCCACAGATACGCAGTATTTT.